This T cell receptor (beta chain) was retrieved from a study of chronic HIV infection and antiretroviral therapy. The CDR3 sequence is 13 residues long. The germline V gene has CDR1 MGHRA and CDR2 YSYEKL. Deletions cut 8 bases from V and 4 bases from J, with 13 bases between. TCRdb re-called the 5' RACE reads with MiXCR, one entry per CDR3 protein. Found here are 40,000 to 60,000 distinct CDR3 sequences, 15% to 20% of them singletons; the top ten hold 2.8%. The source of this sequence is an adult who had HIV and had not received antiretroviral therapy, or was an uninfected healthy control (not recorded which). The sample comprised peripheral blood. The gene calls are TRBV4-1 and TRBJ2-3; D unclear. The CDR3 region is CASSRGDPDTQYF. DNA of the CDR3: TGCGCCAGCTCTAGAGGAGACCCAGATACGCAGTATTTT.